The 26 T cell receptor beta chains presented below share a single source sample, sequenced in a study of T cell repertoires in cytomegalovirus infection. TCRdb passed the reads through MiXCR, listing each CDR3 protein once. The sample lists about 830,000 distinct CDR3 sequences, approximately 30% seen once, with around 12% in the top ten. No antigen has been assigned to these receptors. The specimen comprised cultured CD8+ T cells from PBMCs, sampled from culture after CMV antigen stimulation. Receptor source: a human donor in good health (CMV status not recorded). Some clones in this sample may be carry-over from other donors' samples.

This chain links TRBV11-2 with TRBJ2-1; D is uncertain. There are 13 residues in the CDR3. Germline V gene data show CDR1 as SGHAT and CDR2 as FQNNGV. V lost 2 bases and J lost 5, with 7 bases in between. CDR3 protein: CASSLSTNNEQFF. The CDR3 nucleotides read TGTGCCAGCAGCTTAAGTACCAACAATGAGCAGTTCTTC.

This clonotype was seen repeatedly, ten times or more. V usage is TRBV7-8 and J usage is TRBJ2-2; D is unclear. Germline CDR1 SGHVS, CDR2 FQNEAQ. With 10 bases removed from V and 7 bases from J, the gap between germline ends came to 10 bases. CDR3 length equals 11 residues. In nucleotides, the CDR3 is TGTGCCACCCAGAGAGTCGGGGAGCTGTTTTTT. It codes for CATQRVGELFF.

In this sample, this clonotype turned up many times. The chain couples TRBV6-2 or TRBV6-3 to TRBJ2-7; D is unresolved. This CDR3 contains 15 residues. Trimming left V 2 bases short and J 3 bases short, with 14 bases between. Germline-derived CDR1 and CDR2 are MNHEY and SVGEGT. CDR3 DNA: TGTGCCAGCAGTTACGTAGGATACAAAATCTACGAGCAGTACTTC. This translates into CASSYVGYKIYEQYF.

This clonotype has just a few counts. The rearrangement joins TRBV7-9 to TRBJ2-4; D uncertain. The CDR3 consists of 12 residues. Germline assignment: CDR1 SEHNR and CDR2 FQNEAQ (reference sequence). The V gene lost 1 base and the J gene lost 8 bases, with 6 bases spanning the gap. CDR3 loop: CASSLGADIQYF. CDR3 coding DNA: TGTGCCAGCAGCTTAGGGGCGGACATTCAGTACTTC.

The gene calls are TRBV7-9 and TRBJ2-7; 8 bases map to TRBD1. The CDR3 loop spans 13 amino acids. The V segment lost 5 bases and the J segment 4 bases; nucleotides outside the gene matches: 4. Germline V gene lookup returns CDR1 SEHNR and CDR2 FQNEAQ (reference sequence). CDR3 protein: CASSEDRDYEQYV. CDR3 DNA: TGTGCCAGCAGCGAGGACAGGGATTACGAGCAGTACGTC.

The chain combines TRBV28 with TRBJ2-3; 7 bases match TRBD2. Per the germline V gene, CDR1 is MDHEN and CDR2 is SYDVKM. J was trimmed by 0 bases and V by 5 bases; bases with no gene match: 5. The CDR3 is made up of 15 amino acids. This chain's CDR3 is CASSTTSLSTDTQYF. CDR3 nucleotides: TGTGCCAGCAGTACGACTAGCCTAAGCACAGATACGCAGTATTTT.

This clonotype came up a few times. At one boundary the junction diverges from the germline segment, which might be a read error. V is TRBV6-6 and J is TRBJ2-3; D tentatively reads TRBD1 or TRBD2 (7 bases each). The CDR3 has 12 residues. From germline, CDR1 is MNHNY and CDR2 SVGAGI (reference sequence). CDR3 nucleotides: TGTGCCAGCAGTTACTTACAGGGGAGGGTGGCTTTT. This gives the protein CASSYLQGRVAF.

In nucleotides, the CDR3 is TGTGCCACCAGTGATTTCCAGGGAGGGTCCTACAATGAGCAGTTCTTC. This sequence encodes CATSDFQGGSYNEQFF. The V call is TRBV24-1, the J call TRBJ2-1, with 7 positions matching TRBD2. J lost 1 base, V lost 1 base, and 3 bases had no gene match. The V gene's germline CDR1 is KGHDR and CDR2 SFDVKD. The CDR3 has 16 amino acids.

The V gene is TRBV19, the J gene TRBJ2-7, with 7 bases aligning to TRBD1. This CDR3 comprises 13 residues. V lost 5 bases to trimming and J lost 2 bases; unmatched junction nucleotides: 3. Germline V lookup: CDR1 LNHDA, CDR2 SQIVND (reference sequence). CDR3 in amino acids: CASSETGAYEQYF. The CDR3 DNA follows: TGTGCCAGTAGTGAAACAGGGGCCTACGAGCAGTACTTC.

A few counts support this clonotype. The CDR3: CASSLGMMNTEAFF. Written as DNA, the CDR3 is TGTGCCAGCAGCTTAGGGATGATGAACACTGAAGCTTTCTTT. The chain joins TRBV7-6 to TRBJ1-1; D remains ambiguous. CDR1 is SGHVS and CDR2 is FNYEAQ in the germline V gene. This CDR3 comprises 14 residues. V gave up 1 base and J gave up 0 bases, with 6 bases separating them.

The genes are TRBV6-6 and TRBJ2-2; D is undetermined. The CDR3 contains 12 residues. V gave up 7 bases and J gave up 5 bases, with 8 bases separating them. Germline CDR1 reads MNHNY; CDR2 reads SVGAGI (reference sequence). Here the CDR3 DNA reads TGTGCCAGCACCACACGGACCGGGGAGCTGTTTTTT. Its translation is CASTTRTGELFF.

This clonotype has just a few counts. The CDR3, as DNA: TGCGCCAGCAGCCAAGATCAACAGGGAAGTCAGCCCCAGCATTTT. Translating it yields CASSQDQQGSQPQHF. The gene calls are TRBV4-3 and TRBJ1-5; D is perhaps TRBD1 (6 bases). CDR1 is LGHNA, CDR2 YSLEER, per germline. Trimming took off 0 bases at V and 6 bases at J, with 12 bases between the two ends. The CDR3 covers 15 residues.

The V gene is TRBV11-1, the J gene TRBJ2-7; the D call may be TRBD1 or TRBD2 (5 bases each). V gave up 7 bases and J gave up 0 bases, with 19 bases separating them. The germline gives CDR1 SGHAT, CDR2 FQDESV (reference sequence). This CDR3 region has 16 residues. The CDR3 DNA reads TGTGCCAGCAACTCGAGGGGAAACGGAAGCTCCTACGAGCAGTACTTC. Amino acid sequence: CASNSRGNGSSYEQYF.

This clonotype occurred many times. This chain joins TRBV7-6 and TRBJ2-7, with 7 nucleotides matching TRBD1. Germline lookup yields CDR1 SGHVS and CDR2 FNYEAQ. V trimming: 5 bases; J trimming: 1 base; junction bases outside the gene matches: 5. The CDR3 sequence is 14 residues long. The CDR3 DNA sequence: TGTGCCAGCAGCCCACCGGGACAGTCCTACGAGCAGTACTTC. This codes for CASSPPGQSYEQYF.

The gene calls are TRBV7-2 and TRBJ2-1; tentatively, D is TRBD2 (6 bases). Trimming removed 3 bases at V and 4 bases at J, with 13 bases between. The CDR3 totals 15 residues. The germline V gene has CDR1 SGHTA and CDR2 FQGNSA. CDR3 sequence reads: CASSFFGGTYNEQFF. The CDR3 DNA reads TGTGCCAGCAGCTTTTTCGGAGGGACTTACAATGAGCAGTTCTTC.

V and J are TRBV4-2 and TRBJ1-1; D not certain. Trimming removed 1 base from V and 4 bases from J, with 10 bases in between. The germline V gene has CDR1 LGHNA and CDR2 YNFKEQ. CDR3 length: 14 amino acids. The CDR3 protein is CASSQGAGPTEAFF. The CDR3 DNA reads TGTGCCAGCAGCCAAGGGGCCGGGCCCACTGAAGCTTTCTTT.

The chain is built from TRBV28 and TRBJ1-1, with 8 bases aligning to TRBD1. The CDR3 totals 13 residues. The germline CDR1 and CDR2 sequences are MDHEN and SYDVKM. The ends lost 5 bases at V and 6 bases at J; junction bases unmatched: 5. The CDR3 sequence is CASSATGAPEAFF. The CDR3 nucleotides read TGTGCCAGCAGTGCGACAGGGGCGCCTGAAGCTTTCTTT. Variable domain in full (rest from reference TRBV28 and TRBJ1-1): DVKVTQSSRYLVKRTGEKVFLECVQDMDHENMFWYRQDPGLGLRLIYFSYDVKMKEKGDIPEGYSVSREKKERFSLILESASTNQTSMYLCASSATGAPEAFFGQGTRLTVV.

This CDR3 reads CATSPGTGGSLYQETQYF. The DNA for the CDR3 is TGTGCCACCAGCCCCGGGACAGGGGGATCTTTGTACCAAGAGACCCAGTACTTC. The V call is TRBV24-1, the J call TRBJ2-5, with 11 bases that match TRBD1. This CDR3 has 18 residues. Trimming took 7 bases from V and 0 from J; bases not matched to a gene: 12. The germline V gene has CDR1 KGHDR and CDR2 SFDVKD.

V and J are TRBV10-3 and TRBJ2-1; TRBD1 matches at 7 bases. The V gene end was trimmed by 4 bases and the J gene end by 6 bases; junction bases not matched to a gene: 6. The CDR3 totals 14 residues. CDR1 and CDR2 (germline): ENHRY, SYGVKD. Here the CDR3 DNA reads TGTGCCATCAGTGGGGACAGTAAGGCCAATGAGCAGTTCTTC. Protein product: CAISGDSKANEQFF.

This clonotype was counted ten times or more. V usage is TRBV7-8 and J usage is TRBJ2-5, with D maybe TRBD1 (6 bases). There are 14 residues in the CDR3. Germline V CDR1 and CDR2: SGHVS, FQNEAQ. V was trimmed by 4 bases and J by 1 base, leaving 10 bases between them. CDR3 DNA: TGTGCCAGCAGCTCCTGGGACATCCAAGAGACCCAGTACTTC. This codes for CASSSWDIQETQYF. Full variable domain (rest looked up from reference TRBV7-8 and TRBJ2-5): GAGVSQSPRYKVAKRGQDVALRCDPISGHVSLFWYQQALGQGPEFLTYFQNEAQLDKSGLPSDRFFAERPEGSVSTLKIQRTQQEDSAVYLCASSSWDIQETQYFGPGTRLLVL.

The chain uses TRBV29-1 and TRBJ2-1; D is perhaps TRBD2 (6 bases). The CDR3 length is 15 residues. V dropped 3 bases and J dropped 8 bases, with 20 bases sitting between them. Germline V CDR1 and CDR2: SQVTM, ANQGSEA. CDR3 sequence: CSVDRGGGGLDEQFF. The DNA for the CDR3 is TGCAGCGTTGATCGAGGTGGTGGGGGACTCGATGAGCAGTTCTTC.

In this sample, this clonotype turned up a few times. The CDR3 reads CASSFGQSYNSPLHF. CDR3 DNA sequence: TGTGCCAGCAGTTTTGGACAATCTTATAATTCACCCCTCCACTTT. The V gene is TRBV27, the J gene TRBJ1-6; a possible D gene is TRBD1 (5 bases). The V and J ends lost 3 bases and 4 bases respectively, with 10 bases between them. This CDR3 region has 15 residues. Germline V CDR1 and CDR2: MNHEY, SMNVEV (reference sequence).

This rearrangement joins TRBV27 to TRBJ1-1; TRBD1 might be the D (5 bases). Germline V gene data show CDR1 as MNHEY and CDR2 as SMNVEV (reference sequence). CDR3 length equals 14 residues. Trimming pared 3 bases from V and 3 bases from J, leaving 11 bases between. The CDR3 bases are TGTGCCAGCAGTTTCTCCGGGGGGTACACTGAAGCTTTCTTT. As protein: CASSFSGGYTEAFF.

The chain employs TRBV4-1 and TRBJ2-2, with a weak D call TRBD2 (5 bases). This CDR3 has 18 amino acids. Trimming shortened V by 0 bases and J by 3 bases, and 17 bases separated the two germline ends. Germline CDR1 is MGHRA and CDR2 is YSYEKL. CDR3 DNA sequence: TGCGCCAGCAGCCAAGACTGGACGGAGGCCTATGACACCGGGGAGCTGTTTTTT. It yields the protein CASSQDWTEAYDTGELFF.

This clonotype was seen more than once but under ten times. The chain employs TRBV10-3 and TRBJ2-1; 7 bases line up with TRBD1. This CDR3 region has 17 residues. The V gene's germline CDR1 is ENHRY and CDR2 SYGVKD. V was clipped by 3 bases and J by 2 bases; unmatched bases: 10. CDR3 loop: CAISDPPGGTPYNEQFF. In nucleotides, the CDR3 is TGTGCCATCAGTGATCCGCCAGGGGGTACACCCTACAATGAGCAGTTCTTC.

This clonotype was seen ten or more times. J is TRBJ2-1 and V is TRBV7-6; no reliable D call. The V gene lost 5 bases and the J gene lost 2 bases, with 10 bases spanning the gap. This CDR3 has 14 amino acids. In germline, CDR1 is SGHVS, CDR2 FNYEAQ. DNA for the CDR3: TGTGCCAGCAGCCCGGACCGGACCTACAATGAGCAGTTCTTC. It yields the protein CASSPDRTYNEQFF.